This T cell receptor (beta chain) came from a study of identical twins. Points from the study as a whole: The study drew conclusions from cross-sectional statistical analysis, not from following the same donors.

This clonotype has a handful of counts. Its antigen is unidentified. Deletions cut 2 bases from V and 7 bases from J, with 14 bases between. CDR1 is SQVTM and CDR2 is ANQGSEA in the germline V gene. This CDR3 is 13 amino acids long. There were only healthy Caucasians among the donors. TCRdb passed the 5' RACE reads through MiXCR, listing each CDR3 protein once. The sample records around 250,000 distinct CDR3 sequences, approximately 7% being singletons. These data are also associated with another study on yellow fever vaccine responses in identical twins.

J is TRBJ2-5 and V is TRBV29-1; D uncertain. The TCR was taken from a woman in her late teens or twenties in good health. Input material: memory (CD45RO+) T cells sorted from blood. This CDR3 reads CSVELGGERTQYF. Written as DNA, the CDR3 is TGCAGCGTTGAATTGGGCGGCGAACGGACCCAGTACTTC.